Listed here are 7 T cell receptor beta chains from one sample, sequenced in a study of OX40 agonist ivuxolimab in advanced cancers. Profiling relied on immunoSEQ multiplex PCR, and the TCRdb table lists in-frame clones only, not all of them. The sample contains roughly 48,000 clones, approximately 84% of which appear only once. Source: CD4+ or CD8+ T cells sorted from blood, taken in a trial of the OX40 agonist ivuxolimab. These receptors were collected from an adult with an advanced solid tumor such as melanoma, head and neck, liver or kidney cancer.

The chain joins TRBV5-4 to TRBJ1-6, with D possibly TRBD1 on 5 matching bases. The V end lost 4 bases, the J end lost 2 bases, and 16 bases lay between the germline ends. Germline CDR1 SGHNT, CDR2 YYREEE (reference sequence). This CDR3 is 17 amino acids long. The chain's CDR3 is CASSLGGGFTYNSPLHF. The CDR3 DNA follows: TGTGCCAGCAGCCTCGGGGGGGGGTTTACCTATAATTCACCCCTCCACTTT.

The genes are TRBV30 and TRBJ1-1, with 7 bases that match TRBD1. The CDR3 is 15 amino acids. Germline-derived CDR1 and CDR2 are GTSNPN and SVGIG (reference sequence). Losses at the gene ends were 3 bases for V and 1 base for J; bases not matched to a gene: 8. The CDR3 DNA reads as TGTGCCTGGAGGCTTCCGGGACAGAGGAACACTGAAGCTTTCTTT. It translates to CAWRLPGQRNTEAFF.

In this sample, this clone turned up once. The rearrangement joins TRBV6-5 to TRBJ2-7; D might be TRBD2 (5 bases). CDR1 and CDR2 from the germline V gene are MNHEY and SVGAGI. CDR3 length: 12 amino acids. The V gene lost 11 bases and the J gene lost 5 bases, with 16 bases spanning the gap. CDR3 bases: TGTGCCTCCATGGGAGATAGGGACGAGCAGTACTTC. Its translation: CASMGDRDEQYF.

The genes are TRBV9 and TRBJ2-2; TRBD1 agrees at 8 bases. The germline CDR1 and CDR2 sequences are SGDLS and YYNGEE. This CDR3 is built from 14 residues. V lost 4 bases and J lost 4; bases outside the gene matches: 3. In DNA form, the CDR3 reads TGTGCCAGCAGCCCGGACAGGGCCACCGGGGAGCTGTTTTTT. Its protein product is CASSPDRATGELFF.

The chain employs TRBV14 and TRBJ2-4, with TRBD2 matching over 16 bases. Germline CDR1 and CDR2: SGHDN and FVKESK. V gave up 5 bases and J gave up 0 bases; unmatched junction bases: 7. This CDR3 region has 19 residues. The CDR3 sequence is CASSKAGLAGGRAKNIQYF. The CDR3 DNA is TGTGCCAGCAGCAAAGCGGGACTAGCGGGAGGGCGAGCCAAAAACATTCAGTACTTC.

The chain carries TRBV5-1 and TRBJ2-3, with D unclear. The CDR3 length is 12 residues. Germline assignment: CDR1 SGHRS and CDR2 YFSETQ. The ends were cut back, 4 bases at V and 4 bases at J, with 7 bases in the middle. The CDR3 reads CASSVKPDTQYF. The CDR3 DNA is TGCGCCAGCAGCGTAAAACCAGATACGCAGTATTTT.

This clone came up once. The chain recombines TRBV27 with TRBJ2-3, with D perhaps TRBD1 (6 bases). Looked up from germline, CDR1 is MNHEY and CDR2 is SMNVEV (reference sequence). This CDR3 is built from 16 residues. The germline V and J ends were trimmed by 6 bases and 3 bases, with 19 bases remaining between them. The CDR3 region has the DNA TGTGCCAGCAGGAGAGGGGACACCGGTCGGACAGATACGCAGTATTTT. As protein: CASRRGDTGRTDTQYF.